This T cell receptor (beta chain) was documented in a study of cytomegalovirus exposure and HLA in healthy donors. Study background: Ancestry clustering placed more than 80% of 350 to 500 genotyped donors in the Caucasian-associated cluster.

A remark on this clone: Its antigen remains unidentified.

Points from the study as a whole: An analysis done earlier found most TCR beta V segments productive about 87% or about 30% of the time.

Looked up from germline, CDR1 is SQVTM and CDR2 is ANQGSEA. The CDR3 totals 14 residues. Losses at the gene ends were 1 base for V and 5 bases for J; bases not matched to a gene: 6. PCR involved 60 Vbeta and 13 Jbeta primers. The data were produced by immunoSEQ multiplex PCR, yet TCRdb's version contains in-frame clones alone and is incomplete. The sample has roughly 150,000 clones; just over 70% are singletons. Sequenced sample: PBMCs. The TCR was taken from a man younger than 30 in good health and CMV-seropositive. The genes are TRBV29-1 and TRBJ1-1; 8 nucleotides align to TRBD1. The chain's CDR3 is CSVEVGQGATEAFF. In DNA form, the CDR3 reads TGCAGCGTTGAAGTAGGTCAGGGGGCGACTGAAGCTTTCTTT.